The 26 T cell receptor beta chains in this list originate from one sample, sequenced in a study of shared clonotypes between healthy human individuals. The protocol was immunoSEQ multiplex PCR, while the TCRdb copy is restricted to in-frame clones and leaves out a portion. The sample includes 2 million to 3 million clones, 93% seen only once; the top ten take roughly 0.36%. What was sequenced was naive CD4+ T cells from PBMCs. Subset denoted: CD45RA+ positively selected. Receptor source: a man between 18 and 29 years old in good health. Some clones in this sample may be carry-over from other donors' samples.

J is TRBJ1-2 and V is TRBV4-2; 7 bases line up with TRBD1. There are 17 residues in the CDR3. V lost 0 bases and J lost 2; bases outside the gene matches: 9. CDR1 and CDR2 (germline): LGHNA, YNFKEQ. The CDR3 DNA is TGTGCCAGCAGCCAAGATTTGGGGACAGAGGGGAACTATGGCTACACCTTC. Its protein product is CASSQDLGTEGNYGYTF.

The chain joins TRBV7-3 to TRBJ1-2, with a tentative D call TRBD1 (5 bases). The CDR3 has 16 amino acids. The germline V gene encodes CDR1 SGHTA and CDR2 FQGTGA. Trimming cost V 4 bases and J 6 bases, with 21 bases left between them. The CDR3 DNA reads TGTGCCAGCAGCTCACGGTGGGGAGGGGTCGTGGATGGCTACACCTTC. Translated, it gives CASSSRWGGVVDGYTF. The full variable domain, its missing parts supplied by reference TRBV7-3 and TRBJ1-2, is GAGVSQTPSNKVTEKGKYVELRCDPISGHTALYWYRQSLGQGPEFLIYFQGTGAADDSGLPNDRFFAVRPEGSVSTLKIQRTERGDSAVYLCASSSRWGGVVDGYTFGSGTRLTVV.

The rearrangement links TRBV11-2 to TRBJ2-5; unclear D gene. Trimming left V 8 bases short and J 5 bases short, with 15 bases between. CDR3 size: 13 residues. Germline CDR1 reads SGHAT; CDR2 reads FQNNGV. The CDR3 DNA sequence: TGTGCCAGCCGCCAACTGACACGGGAGACCCAGTACTTC. Its translation: CASRQLTRETQYF.

The V call is TRBV7-9, the J call TRBJ1-5, with 9 positions matching TRBD1. The V gene end was trimmed by 6 bases and the J gene end by 5 bases; junction bases not matched to a gene: 8. The CDR3 covers 15 residues. Germline lookup yields CDR1 SEHNR and CDR2 FQNEAQ (reference sequence). This CDR3 reads CASSSTGGSYQPQHF. The DNA for the CDR3 is TGTGCCAGCAGTTCGACAGGGGGGTCTTATCAGCCCCAGCATTTT.

The genes are TRBV5-1 and TRBJ1-2, with D perhaps matching TRBD1 (6 bases). The V end was cut by 5 bases, the J end by 6 bases, with 11 bases between. This CDR3 comprises 12 residues. The germline V gene encodes CDR1 SGHRS and CDR2 YFSETQ. The CDR3 nucleotides are TGCGCCAGCAGGGGTTCAGGGGATGGCTACACCTTC. Its protein is CASRGSGDGYTF.

The V gene is TRBV9, the J gene TRBJ2-5, with a possible D match to TRBD1 (6 bases). Germline lookup yields CDR1 SGDLS and CDR2 YYNGEE. This CDR3 comprises 14 residues. Trimming took off 0 bases at V and 4 bases at J, with 10 bases between the two ends. CDR3 nucleotide sequence: TGTGCCAGCAGCGTAGCAGCAGGGGTAGAGACCCAGTACTTC. It encodes CASSVAAGVETQYF. Filled out from reference TRBV9 and TRBJ2-5, the complete variable domain reads DSGVTQTPKHLITATGQRVTLRCSPRSGDLSVYWYQQSLDQGLQFLIQYYNGEERAKGNILERFSAQQFPDLHSELNLSSLELGDSALYFCASSVAAGVETQYFGPGTRLLVL.

The rearrangement uses TRBV6-6 and TRBJ2-7, with 10 bases aligning to TRBD2. CDR1 is MNHNY and CDR2 is SVGAGI in the germline V gene (reference sequence). The CDR3 extends over 14 amino acids. V was pared by 2 bases and J by 5 bases, with 3 bases of the junction left unmatched. CDR3 sequence (DNA): TGTGCCAGCAGTTACACCGGGACTAGCGACGAGCAGTACTTC. This encodes CASSYTGTSDEQYF.

The chain is built from TRBV28 and TRBJ2-7, with D perhaps matching TRBD2 (6 bases). V was cut by 6 bases and J by 2 bases, with 14 bases left in between. Germline V gene sequence: CDR1 MDHEN, CDR2 SYDVKM. The CDR3 has 14 residues. The CDR3 here is CASSYLGRTYEQYF. The CDR3 region has the DNA TGTGCCAGCAGCTACCTGGGGAGGACCTACGAGCAGTACTTC.

This chain joins TRBV18 and TRBJ2-7, with 9 nucleotides matching TRBD1. This CDR3 comprises 14 residues. V trimming: 3 bases; J trimming: 7 bases; junction bases outside the gene matches: 7. The germline gives CDR1 KGHSH, CDR2 LQKENI. This chain's CDR3 is CASSPRDRVREQYF. The CDR3 DNA reads TGTGCCAGCTCACCGCGGGACAGGGTTAGGGAGCAGTACTTC.

The J gene is TRBJ2-7, the V gene TRBV5-1; D is unresolved. The CDR3 runs 15 residues. V was shortened by 0 bases and J by 2 bases, with 12 bases between the two germline ends. Germline V gives CDR1 SGHRS, CDR2 YFSETQ. CDR3 DNA sequence: TGCGCCAGCAGCTTGGGGGCTGTTGGCACCTACGAGCAGTACTTC. Translated: CASSLGAVGTYEQYF.

The J gene is TRBJ2-7, the V gene TRBV5-1; D is possibly TRBD1 (6 bases). CDR1 is SGHRS and CDR2 is YFSETQ in the germline V gene. Trimming stripped 3 bases from V and 2 bases from J, with 12 bases between. This CDR3 region has 14 residues. CDR3 DNA: TGCGCCAGCAGCTCGCAAGGACAGACCTACGAGCAGTACTTC. Amino acids: CASSSQGQTYEQYF.

The chain carries TRBV6-1 and TRBJ2-1; 10 bases align to TRBD2. Germline-derived CDR1 and CDR2 are MNHNS and SASEGT. With 6 bases clipped from V and 3 bases from J, the junction kept 5 bases outside the gene matches. The CDR3 contains 15 residues. This chain's CDR3 is CASRKIAGGYNEQFF. The CDR3 nucleotides are TGTGCCAGCAGGAAAATAGCGGGAGGCTACAATGAGCAGTTCTTC.

V and J are TRBV28 and TRBJ2-5; 7 bases agree with TRBD2. The CDR3 is 14 residues long. Trimming cost V 6 bases and J 5 bases; bases outside gene matches: 9. From germline, CDR1 is MDHEN and CDR2 SYDVKM. DNA of the CDR3: TGTGCCAGCAGAAGGGCGGGAGTGGTTGAGACCCAGTACTTC. As protein: CASRRAGVVETQYF.

This chain links TRBV5-1 with TRBJ2-3, with TRBD1 identical over 10 bases. This CDR3 region has 14 residues. Germline V CDR1 and CDR2: SGHRS, YFSETQ. J was trimmed by 5 bases and V by 4 bases; bases with no gene match: 4. CDR3: CASSIGQGVDTQYF. The CDR3 coding sequence is TGCGCCAGCAGCATTGGACAGGGGGTAGATACGCAGTATTTT.

This clone came up once. The chain links TRBV12-5 to TRBJ1-6, with D tentatively TRBD1 (5 bases). The CDR3 has 17 residues. Per germline, CDR1 LGHNT and CDR2 FRNRAP. V lost 4 bases and J 9 bases, leaving 22 bases between the germline ends. This CDR3 is CASGSMDRGWSCSPLHF. CDR3 DNA: TGTGCTAGTGGTTCAATGGACCGGGGCTGGAGTTGTTCACCCCTCCACTTT.

The CDR3 DNA reads as TGTGCCAGCAGTACGGAAGGGCGTGGCGTCACTGAAGCTTTCTTT. The encoded protein is CASSTEGRGVTEAFF. The rearrangement joins TRBV28 to TRBJ1-1, with no clear D. The CDR3 has 15 residues. Trimming left V 5 bases short and J 4 bases short, with 17 bases between. Germline V CDR1 and CDR2: MDHEN, SYDVKM.

The chain combines TRBV4-3 with TRBJ2-3; tentative D call: TRBD2 (7 bases). Germline V gene lookup returns CDR1 LGHNA and CDR2 YSLEER. The germline V and J ends were trimmed by 0 bases and 1 base, with 14 bases remaining between them. This CDR3 spans 17 amino acids. The CDR3 loop is CASSQEGGTRRTDTQYF. The CDR3 DNA reads TGCGCCAGCAGCCAAGAGGGGGGGACAAGACGCACAGATACGCAGTATTTT.

To note about this clone: In the same sample, other DNA sequences code for this CDR3. V is TRBV2 and J is TRBJ2-1, with D uncertain. Germline lookup yields CDR1 SNHLY and CDR2 FYNNEI. Trimming took 0 bases from V and 9 from J, leaving 9 bases between them. The CDR3 has 13 amino acids. CDR3 DNA: TGTGCCAGCAGTGAAGCGCCGGGTGGTGAGCAGTTCTTC. Protein: CASSEAPGGEQFF.

The rearrangement uses TRBV30 and TRBJ1-2; TRBD1 might be the D (6 bases). V shed 6 bases and J shed 2 bases, with 7 bases lying between them. In germline, CDR1 is GTSNPN, CDR2 SVGIG (reference sequence). This CDR3 spans 11 amino acids. The CDR3 spells CACGQNYGYTF. CDR3 in DNA: TGTGCCTGCGGACAGAACTATGGCTACACCTTC.

The V call is TRBV5-5, the J call TRBJ2-2, with 11 bases that match TRBD2. The germline CDR1 and CDR2 sequences are SGHKS and YYEKEE (reference sequence). Unmatched junction bases numbered 6, after V lost 2 bases and J lost 0 bases. The CDR3 loop spans 18 amino acids. This CDR3 is CASSFASGRTSNTGELFF. The CDR3 DNA reads as TGTGCCAGCAGCTTTGCTAGCGGGAGGACCTCGAACACCGGGGAGCTGTTTTTT.

This rearrangement joins TRBV7-2 to TRBJ1-1; weak D call: TRBD1 (5 bases). CDR1 and CDR2 from the germline V gene are SGHTA and FQGNSA. Trimming stripped 2 bases from V and 4 bases from J, with 14 bases between. This CDR3 contains 15 residues. DNA for the CDR3: TGTGCCAGCAGCTTAAGTCCAGGGCGGAGCACTGAAGCTTTCTTT. Protein sequence: CASSLSPGRSTEAFF.

The chain has TRBV9 and TRBJ1-1; D call uncertain. V lost 4 bases and J lost 5, with 15 bases in between. CDR1 and CDR2 (germline): SGDLS, YYNGEE. There are 14 residues in the CDR3. CDR3 in DNA: TGTGCCAGCAGCCCCCTGACCGAAAGTACTGAAGCTTTCTTT. Translation gives CASSPLTESTEAFF.

V usage is TRBV5-5 and J usage is TRBJ2-3; weak D call: TRBD2 (6 bases). This CDR3 region has 15 residues. Looked up from germline, CDR1 is SGHKS and CDR2 is YYEKEE (reference sequence). V lost 4 bases and J 7 bases, leaving 19 bases between the germline ends. The CDR3 protein is CASSRDFSTYNTQYF. The CDR3 nucleotides are TGTGCCAGCAGCCGGGACTTCTCTACTTATAATACGCAGTATTTT.

The CDR3 DNA reads as TGTGCCAGCAGCGCGACTAGCGCGAACTACGAGCAGTACTTC. It encodes CASSATSANYEQYF. The rearrangement links TRBV9 to TRBJ2-7; 8 bases are shared with TRBD2. This CDR3 spans 14 amino acids. Trimming took 3 bases from V and 3 from J; bases not matched to a gene: 5. The germline V gene encodes CDR1 SGDLS and CDR2 YYNGEE. Using reference TRBV9 and TRBJ2-7 for the parts outside the CDR3, the full variable domain is DSGVTQTPKHLITATGQRVTLRCSPRSGDLSVYWYQQSLDQGLQFLIQYYNGEERAKGNILERFSAQQFPDLHSELNLSSLELGDSALYFCASSATSANYEQYFGPGTRLTVT.

V and J are TRBV5-1 and TRBJ1-2; 8 positions agree with TRBD1. CDR1 is SGHRS and CDR2 is YFSETQ in the germline V gene. This CDR3 region has 15 residues. Trimming removed 4 bases from V and 4 bases from J; junction bases left unmatched: 9. This chain's CDR3 is CASSPGQGGGYGYTF. The CDR3 DNA reads TGCGCCAGCAGCCCAGGACAGGGAGGAGGCTATGGCTACACCTTC.

This chain joins TRBV6-5 and TRBJ1-1; D is ambiguous. Germline lookup yields CDR1 MNHEY and CDR2 SVGAGI. V lost 6 bases and J lost 10, with 15 bases in between. This CDR3 comprises 12 residues. The CDR3 spells CASRPPGSSAFF. For the CDR3, the DNA is TGTGCCAGCAGGCCGCCGGGAAGCTCAGCTTTCTTT.